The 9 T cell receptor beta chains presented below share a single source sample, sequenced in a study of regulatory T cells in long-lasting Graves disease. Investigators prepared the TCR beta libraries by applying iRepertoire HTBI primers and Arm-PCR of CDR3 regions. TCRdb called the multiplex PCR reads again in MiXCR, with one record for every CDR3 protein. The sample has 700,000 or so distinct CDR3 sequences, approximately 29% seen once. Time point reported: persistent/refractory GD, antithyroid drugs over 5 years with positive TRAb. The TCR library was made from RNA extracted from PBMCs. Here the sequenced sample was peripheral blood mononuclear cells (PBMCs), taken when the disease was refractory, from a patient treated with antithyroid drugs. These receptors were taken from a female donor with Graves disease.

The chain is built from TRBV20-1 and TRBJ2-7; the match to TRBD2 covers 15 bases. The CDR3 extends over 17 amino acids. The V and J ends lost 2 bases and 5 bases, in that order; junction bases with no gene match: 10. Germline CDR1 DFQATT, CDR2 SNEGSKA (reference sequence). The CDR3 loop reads CSARPPGLAGGFDEQYF. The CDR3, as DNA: TGCAGTGCTAGACCTCCGGGACTAGCGGGAGGATTCGACGAGCAGTACTTC.

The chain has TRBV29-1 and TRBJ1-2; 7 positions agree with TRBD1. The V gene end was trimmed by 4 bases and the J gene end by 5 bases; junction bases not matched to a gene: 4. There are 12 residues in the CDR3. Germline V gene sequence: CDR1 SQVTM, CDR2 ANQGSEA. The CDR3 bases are TGCAGCGTTGGAGGGGGCGATTATGGCTACACCTTC. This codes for CSVGGGDYGYTF.

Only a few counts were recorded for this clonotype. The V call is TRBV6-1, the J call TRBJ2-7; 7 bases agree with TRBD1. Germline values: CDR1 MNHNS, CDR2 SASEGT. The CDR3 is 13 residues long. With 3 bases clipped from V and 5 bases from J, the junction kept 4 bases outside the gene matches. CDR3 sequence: CASSDQGDHEQYF. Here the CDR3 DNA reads TGTGCCAGCAGTGACCAGGGGGACCACGAGCAGTACTTC.

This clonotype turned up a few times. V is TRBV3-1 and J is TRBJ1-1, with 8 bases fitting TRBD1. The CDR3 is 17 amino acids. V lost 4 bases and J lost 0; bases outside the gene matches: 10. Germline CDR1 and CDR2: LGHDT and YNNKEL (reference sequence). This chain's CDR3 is CASSPLRTGSLNTEAFF. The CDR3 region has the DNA TGTGCCAGCAGCCCCCTAAGGACAGGGTCCTTGAACACTGAAGCTTTCTTT. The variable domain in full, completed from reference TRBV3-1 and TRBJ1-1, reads DTAVSQTPKYLVTQMGNDKSIKCEQNLGHDTMYWYKQDSKKFLKIMFSYNNKELIINETVPNRFSPKSPDKAHLNLHINSLELGDSAVYFCASSPLRTGSLNTEAFFGQGTRLTVV.

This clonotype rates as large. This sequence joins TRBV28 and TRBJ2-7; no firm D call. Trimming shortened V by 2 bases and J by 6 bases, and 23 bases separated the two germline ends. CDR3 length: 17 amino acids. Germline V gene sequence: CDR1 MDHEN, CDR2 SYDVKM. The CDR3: CASSLGPSRVLSGEQYF. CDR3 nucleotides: TGTGCCAGCAGTTTAGGGCCGTCTCGTGTGCTATCTGGCGAGCAGTACTTC.

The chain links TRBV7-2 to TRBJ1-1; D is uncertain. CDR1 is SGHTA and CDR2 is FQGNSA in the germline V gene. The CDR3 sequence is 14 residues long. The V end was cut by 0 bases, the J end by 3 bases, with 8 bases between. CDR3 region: CASSLAGFHTEAFF. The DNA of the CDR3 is TGTGCCAGCAGCTTAGCAGGGTTCCACACTGAAGCTTTCTTT.

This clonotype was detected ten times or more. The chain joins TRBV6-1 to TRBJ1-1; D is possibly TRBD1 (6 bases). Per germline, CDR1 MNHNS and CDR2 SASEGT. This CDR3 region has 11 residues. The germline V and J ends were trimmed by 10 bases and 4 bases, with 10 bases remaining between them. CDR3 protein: CANQDSTEAFF. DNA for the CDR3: TGTGCCAACCAGGACAGCACTGAAGCTTTCTTT.

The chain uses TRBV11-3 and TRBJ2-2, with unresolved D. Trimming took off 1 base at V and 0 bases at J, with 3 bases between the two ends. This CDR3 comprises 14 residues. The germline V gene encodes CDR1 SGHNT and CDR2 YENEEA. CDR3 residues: CASSLVPNTGELFF. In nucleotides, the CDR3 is TGTGCCAGCAGCTTAGTACCGAACACCGGGGAGCTGTTTTTT.

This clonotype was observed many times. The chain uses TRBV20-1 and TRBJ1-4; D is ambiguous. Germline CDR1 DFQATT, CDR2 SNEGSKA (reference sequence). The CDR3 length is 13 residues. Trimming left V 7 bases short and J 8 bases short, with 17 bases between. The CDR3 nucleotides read TGCAGTGTTGTGGACCGGCCTTCGGAAAAACTGTTTTTT. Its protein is CSVVDRPSEKLFF.